This TCR beta chain was observed in a study of OX40 agonist ivuxolimab in advanced cancers. On the study more broadly: Mean age approximately 55 years, range about 20 to 79; roughly 80% male.

The study sampled blood at baseline, cycle 4 day 1, and cycle 7 day 1. Findings and caveats of the study: The study did not work out the antigen specificity of the expanded peripheral T cells. Researchers report that CD8+ T cells had, on average, more expanded clones than CD4+.

Assay used: immunoSEQ multiplex PCR; TCRdb lists only in-frame clones, some missing. The sample yields about 80,000 clones, around 87% seen once. This clone showed up just once. Antigen unknown. Looked up from germline, CDR1 is MNHNS and CDR2 is SASEGT. The V and J ends lost 4 bases and 12 bases respectively, with 21 bases between them. The CDR3 extends over 15 amino acids. The chain carries TRBV6-1 and TRBJ1-4; possibly TRBD1 for D (6 bases). Sample: CD4+ or CD8+ T cells sorted from blood, taken in a trial of the OX40 agonist ivuxolimab. This clonotype originated in an adult with an advanced solid tumor such as melanoma, head and neck, liver or kidney cancer. The CDR3 sequence is CASSVTGTQIGELFF. The CDR3 DNA sequence: TGTGCCAGCAGTGTAACAGGGACTCAAATTGGGGAACTGTTTTTT.